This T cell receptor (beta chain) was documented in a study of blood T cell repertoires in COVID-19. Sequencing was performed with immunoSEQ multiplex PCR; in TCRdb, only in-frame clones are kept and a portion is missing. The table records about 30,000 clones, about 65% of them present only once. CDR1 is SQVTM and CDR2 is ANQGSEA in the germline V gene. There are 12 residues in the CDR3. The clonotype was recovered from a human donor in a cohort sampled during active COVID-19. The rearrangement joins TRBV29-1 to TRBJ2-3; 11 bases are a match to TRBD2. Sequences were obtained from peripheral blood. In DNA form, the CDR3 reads TGCAGAGTAGCGGGGGGGGCAGATACGCAGTATTTT. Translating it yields CRVAGGADTQYF.